These 5 T cell receptor beta chains originate from one sample sequenced in a study of blood T cell repertoires in COVID-19. Libraries were prepared by immunoSEQ multiplex PCR; TCRdb keeps only in-frame clonotypes and omits some of them. The sample lists approximately 69,000 clones; approximately 75% were seen once. Sequencing input: peripheral blood. Source of these receptors: a human donor in a cohort sampled during active COVID-19.

The rearrangement links TRBV28 to TRBJ2-7; possibly TRBD2 for D (5 bases). With 4 bases removed from V and 3 bases from J, the gap between germline ends came to 13 bases. Germline V gives CDR1 MDHEN, CDR2 SYDVKM. This CDR3 is built from 14 residues. The CDR3 DNA follows: TGTGCCAGCAGTTCGGGGATGGGTAGCTACGAGCAGTACTTC. Amino acid sequence: CASSSGMGSYEQYF.

V is TRBV4-1 and J is TRBJ1-5; D call uncertain. The CDR3 is 13 residues long. V was cut by 0 bases and J by 7 bases, with 7 bases left in between. Germline lookup yields CDR1 MGHRA and CDR2 YSYEKL. The CDR3 here is CASSQDRGQPQHF. The CDR3 nucleotides read TGCGCCAGCAGCCAAGATCGAGGCCAGCCCCAGCATTTT.

In nucleotides, the CDR3 is TGCGCCAGCAGCCCGGACAATAATGAAAAACTGTTTTTT. This translates into CASSPDNNEKLFF. V is TRBV5-1 and J is TRBJ1-4; weak D call: TRBD1 (5 bases). Germline V lookup: CDR1 SGHRS, CDR2 YFSETQ. With 4 bases removed from V and 4 bases from J, the gap between germline ends came to 8 bases. The CDR3 totals 13 residues.

The rearrangement joins TRBV6-5 to TRBJ1-1; 7 bases are a match to TRBD1. This CDR3 contains 11 residues. V lost 4 bases to trimming and J lost 8 bases; unmatched junction nucleotides: 1. Germline CDR1 is MNHEY and CDR2 is SVGAGI. CDR3 amino acids: CASSSQGEAFF. CDR3 nucleotide sequence: TGTGCCAGCAGTTCACAGGGGGAAGCTTTCTTT.

The rearrangement joins TRBV29-1 to TRBJ2-7; 7 bases agree with TRBD2. Germline CDR1 SQVTM, CDR2 ANQGSEA. V dropped 0 bases and J dropped 7; count of bases not matched to a gene: 6. The CDR3 totals 13 residues. For the CDR3, the DNA is TGCAGCGTTGAAGATTTCGGGGGAGGGGAGCAGTACTTC. Translated: CSVEDFGGGEQYF.